In this sample, the clone carrying this T cell receptor (beta chain) turned up once. Its matching antigen is unknown. TCRdb keeps only in-frame clones here, not all; method: immunoSEQ multiplex PCR. The sample records 110,000 or so clones, over 75% being singletons. The data belong to a study of T cell responses to AZD1222 COVID-19 vaccine. Points from the study as a whole: Spike-wide coverage was observed for vaccine-associated CD4 TCRs, with dominant responses at 160-218 and 743-854.

The V end lost 6 bases, the J end lost 9 bases, and 13 bases lay between the germline ends. The CDR3 has 12 residues. Sequenced material: peripheral blood, taken on day 0 of MenACWY control vaccination. The sequence came from an adult in good health. The chain joins TRBV12-3 or TRBV12-4 to TRBJ2-3; D could derive from TRBD1 or TRBD2 (7 bases each). The CDR3 region is CASSRQGGTQYF. The CDR3 coding sequence is TGTGCCAGCAGCCGACAGGGAGGGACGCAGTATTTT.